What follows are 2 T cell receptor beta chains derived from one specimen sequenced in a study of blood T cell repertoires in COVID-19. The repertoire was sequenced with immunoSEQ multiplex PCR; TCRdb's copy has only in-frame clones and lacks some. This repertoire shows 80,000 or so clones, 60% to 85% found once; its top ten account for around 10%. Sequenced material: peripheral blood. The receptors derive from a human donor in a cohort sampled during active COVID-19.

This clone is categorized as large. The chain employs TRBV5-1 and TRBJ1-3; D gene uncertain. This CDR3 is 14 amino acids long. Germline-derived CDR1 and CDR2 are SGHRS and YFSETQ. Trimming stripped 0 bases from V and 3 bases from J, with 7 bases between. This CDR3 is CASSLGAVGNTIYF. The CDR3 bases are TGCGCCAGCAGCTTGGGGGCTGTTGGAAACACCATATATTTT.

This clone is a singleton in its sample. This rearrangement joins TRBV6-2 or TRBV6-3 to TRBJ2-5; 8 nucleotides align to TRBD2. Trimming cost V 6 bases and J 5 bases; bases outside gene matches: 11. The CDR3 has 15 residues. The germline V gene has CDR1 MNHEY and CDR2 SVGEGT. DNA of the CDR3: TGTGCCAGCAGCTCGGGACTAGGGGGGTTCGAGACCCAGTACTTC. Translated: CASSSGLGGFETQYF.